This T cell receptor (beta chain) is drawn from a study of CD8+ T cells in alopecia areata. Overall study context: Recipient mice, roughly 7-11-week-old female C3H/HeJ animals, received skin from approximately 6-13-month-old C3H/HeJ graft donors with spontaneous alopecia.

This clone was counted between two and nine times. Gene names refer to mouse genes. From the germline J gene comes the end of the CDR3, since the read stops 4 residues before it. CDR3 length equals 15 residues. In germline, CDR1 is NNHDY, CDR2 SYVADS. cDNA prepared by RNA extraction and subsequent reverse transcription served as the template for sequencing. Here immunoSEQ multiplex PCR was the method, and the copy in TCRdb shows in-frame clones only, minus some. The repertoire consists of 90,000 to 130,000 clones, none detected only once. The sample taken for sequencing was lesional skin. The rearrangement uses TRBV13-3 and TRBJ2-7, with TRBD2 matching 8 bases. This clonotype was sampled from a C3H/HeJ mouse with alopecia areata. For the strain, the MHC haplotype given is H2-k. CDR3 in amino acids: CASSGAWGEGYEQYF. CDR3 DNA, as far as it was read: TGTGCCAGCAGTGGGGCCTGGGGGGAAGGGTAT.